The 18 T cell receptor beta chains below were found in one sample sequenced in a study of T cells in Graves' hyperthyroidism and ophthalmopathy. RNA transcripts were the template for amplifying TCR beta CDR3 regions. With the HTBI primer set, the TCR CDR3 went through a first round of RT-PCR. Each CDR3 protein gets one entry after TCRdb re-called the multiplex PCR reads with MiXCR. There are about 460,000 distinct CDR3 sequences in the sample; 20% to 25% occur only once, and under 55% lies in the top ten. Sequencing used blood. Receptor source: a woman aged 70-85 years with Graves' ophthalmopathy.

This clonotype turned up a few times. This rearrangement joins TRBV28 to TRBJ1-2, with 8 bases fitting TRBD1. V was pared by 7 bases and J by 8 bases, with 12 bases of the junction left unmatched. This CDR3 comprises 14 residues. Germline lookup yields CDR1 MDHEN and CDR2 SYDVKM. CDR3 amino acids: CASTQDREDEGYTF. In nucleotides, the CDR3 is TGTGCCAGCACCCAGGACAGGGAGGACGAGGGCTACACCTTC.

V is TRBV12-3 or TRBV12-4 and J is TRBJ2-1; D gene unclear. Trimming stripped 1 base from V and 9 bases from J, with 7 bases between. The CDR3 runs 12 residues. The CDR3 sequence: CASSLVGIEQFF. The CDR3 coding sequence is TGTGCCAGCAGTTTAGTGGGGATTGAGCAGTTCTTC.

This clonotype has ten or more counts. The chain links TRBV6-1 to TRBJ1-2, with 7 bases fitting TRBD1. Germline trimming cut 5 bases from V and 4 bases from J; bases unmatched to any gene: 7. The germline V gene has CDR1 MNHNS and CDR2 SASEGT. This CDR3 spans 14 amino acids. In DNA form, the CDR3 reads TGTGCCAGCAGTCCAGGGGGGGGCTCCTATGGCTACACCTTC. Protein sequence: CASSPGGGSYGYTF.

This chain uses TRBV7-3 with TRBJ2-1; the match to TRBD2 covers 15 bases. Germline V gene data show CDR1 as SGHTA and CDR2 as FQGTGA. This CDR3 has 17 amino acids. V shed 3 bases, J shed 4 bases, and the junction held 4 bases outside the gene matches. The CDR3 reads CASSFGLAGGPYNEQFF. The CDR3 coding sequence is TGTGCCAGCAGCTTCGGACTAGCGGGAGGGCCTTACAATGAGCAGTTCTTC.

This clonotype was counted many times. V gene TRBV7-9 combines with J gene TRBJ1-1; D is unresolved. This CDR3 spans 14 amino acids. V was trimmed by 4 bases and J by 6 bases, leaving 15 bases between them. The V gene's germline CDR1 is SEHNR and CDR2 FQNEAQ (reference sequence). This chain's CDR3 is CASSSYEPGPEAFF. In DNA, the CDR3 is TGTGCCAGCAGCTCTTATGAGCCCGGGCCTGAAGCTTTCTTT.

This clonotype occurred a few times. This chain joins TRBV12-3 or TRBV12-4 and TRBJ1-5; TRBD1 is a possible D gene (5 bases). The germline V and J ends were trimmed by 0 bases and 12 bases, with 9 bases remaining between them. The CDR3 length is 12 residues. DNA for the CDR3: TGTGCCAGCAGTTTAGCGCTGGGGCACCAGCATTTT. It codes for CASSLALGHQHF.

This clonotype was counted a few times. This sequence joins TRBV3-1 and TRBJ2-1; 7 nucleotides agree with TRBD1. Germline V gene lookup returns CDR1 LGHDT and CDR2 YNNKEL (reference sequence). V lost 3 bases and J lost 5; bases outside the gene matches: 4. The CDR3 contains 14 residues. CDR3 loop: CASSQWTGNNEQFF. CDR3 coding DNA: TGTGCCAGCAGCCAGTGGACAGGCAACAATGAGCAGTTCTTC.

The V call is TRBV7-2, the J call TRBJ2-3, with a weak D call TRBD2 (6 bases). CDR1 is SGHTA and CDR2 is FQGNSA in the germline V gene. Trimming took 2 bases from V and 5 from J, leaving 14 bases between them. This CDR3 spans 15 amino acids. The CDR3 nucleotides are TGTGCCAGCAGCTTAAGTTGGGGGGTTCAAGATACGCAGTATTTT. This gives the protein CASSLSWGVQDTQYF. Filled out from reference TRBV7-2 and TRBJ2-3, the complete variable domain reads GAGVSQSPSNKVTEKGKDVELRCDPISGHTALYWYRQSLGQGLEFLIYFQGNSAPDKSGLPSDRFSAERTGGSVSTLTIQRTQQEDSAVYLCASSLSWGVQDTQYFGPGTRLTVL.

This clonotype came up many times. The chain uses TRBV5-1 and TRBJ1-2, with 8 positions matching TRBD1. This CDR3 has 15 residues. With V trimmed by 1 base and J by 2 bases, 4 bases remained unmatched. Germline values: CDR1 SGHRS, CDR2 YFSETQ. CDR3 amino acids: CASSLPGQENYGYTF. CDR3 DNA sequence: TGCGCCAGCAGCTTGCCGGGACAGGAGAACTATGGCTACACCTTC.

The chain has TRBV30 and TRBJ1-5; D gene uncertain. The ends were cut back, 0 bases at V and 4 bases at J, with 13 bases in the middle. Germline CDR1 reads GTSNPN; CDR2 reads SVGIG (reference sequence). This CDR3 contains 15 residues. The CDR3 region is CAWSVRAGLNQPQHF. CDR3 DNA sequence: TGTGCCTGGAGTGTACGCGCCGGCTTAAATCAGCCCCAGCATTTT.

Of note for this clonotype: A much larger clone differs by one base, so this may be a read error. The rearrangement uses TRBV20-1 and TRBJ1-1; no clear D gene. Germline lookup yields CDR1 DFQATT and CDR2 SNEGSKA (reference sequence). Deletions cut 6 bases from V and 1 base from J, with 9 bases between. The CDR3 is 12 residues long. The CDR3 loop reads CSAPPENTEAFF. The CDR3 nucleotides read TGCAGTGCCCCCCCGGAGAACACTGAAGCTTTCTTT.

This clonotype has only a few counts. The CDR3 reads CASSSSRNYGYTF. The CDR3 DNA reads as TGTGCCAGCAGCTCCAGTAGAAACTATGGCTACACCTTC. The chain joins TRBV5-5 to TRBJ1-2, with unresolved D. Per germline, CDR1 SGHKS and CDR2 YYEKEE (reference sequence). The CDR3 covers 13 residues. V lost 3 bases and J lost 2, with 8 bases in between. The entire variable domain, with the rest obtained from reference TRBV5-5 and TRBJ1-2, is as follows: DAGVTQSPTHLIKTRGQQVTLRCSPISGHKSVSWYQQVLGQGPQFIFQYYEKEERGRGNFPDRFSARQFPNYSSELNVNALLLGDSALYLCASSSSRNYGYTFGSGTRLTVV.

This clonotype turned up a few times. The chain joins TRBV27 to TRBJ2-7; 9 nucleotides align to TRBD1. V gave up 6 bases and J gave up 2 bases; unmatched junction bases: 14. The CDR3 is 17 amino acids. From germline, CDR1 is MNHEY and CDR2 SMNVEV (reference sequence). The CDR3 DNA reads TGTGCCAGCAGCCCCCTCGTAGGCAGGACAGGGGCCTACGAGCAGTACTTC. It yields the protein CASSPLVGRTGAYEQYF.

This clonotype showed up many times. The CDR3 here is CASSRTDTEAFF. The CDR3 bases are TGTGCCAGCAGTCGGACAGACACTGAAGCTTTCTTT. The rearrangement links TRBV6-1 to TRBJ1-1, with a tentative D call TRBD1 (6 bases). V was cut by 5 bases and J by 3 bases, with 7 bases left in between. CDR1 MNHNS and CDR2 SASEGT come from the germline V gene. The CDR3 sequence is 12 residues long.

This clonotype was found a few times. The rearrangement joins TRBV29-1 to TRBJ1-1, with unresolved D. Trimming took off 1 base at V and 1 base at J, with 7 bases between the two ends. Germline V gene lookup returns CDR1 SQVTM and CDR2 ANQGSEA. The CDR3 has 13 amino acids. The CDR3 nucleotides read TGCAGCGTTGAAGCACAGCCGAACACTGAAGCTTTCTTT. This gives the protein CSVEAQPNTEAFF.

The rearrangement uses TRBV9 and TRBJ1-1; D may be TRBD1 (5 bases). This CDR3 contains 14 residues. V lost 1 base and J lost 1, with 8 bases in between. Looked up from germline, CDR1 is SGDLS and CDR2 is YYNGEE. The CDR3 here is CASSVWGENTEAFF. The CDR3 DNA follows: TGTGCCAGCAGCGTATGGGGGGAGAACACTGAAGCTTTCTTT.

Note on this clonotype: A read error is possible here, since a much larger clone lies one base away. The rearrangement links TRBV7-2 to TRBJ1-2; D gene unclear. Trimming took 3 bases from V and 7 from J, leaving 15 bases between them. The CDR3 runs to 14 residues. CDR1 and CDR2 from the germline V gene are SGHTA and FQGNSA. The CDR3 here is CASSFQTAGGGYTF. CDR3 DNA sequence: TGTGCCAGCAGCTTTCAGACGGCAGGCGGTGGCTACACCTTC.

The chain employs TRBV3-2 and TRBJ1-6. TRBV3-2 counts as a pseudogene. The CDR3 totals 13 residues. The CDR3 nucleotides are TGTGCCAGCAGCCAAGTGGAGGTTTCACCCCTCCACTTT. Protein sequence: CASSQVEVSPLHF.